The 19 T cell receptor beta chains presented below share a single source sample, sequenced in a study of T cell changes during pregnancy in multiple sclerosis. Sequencing used immunoSEQ multiplex PCR; TCRdb keeps in-frame clones, though not all of them. The sample holds 52,000 or so clones, nearly 95% seen once. Sequenced here: CD4+ T cells from peripheral blood mononuclear cells, sampled in the second trimester of pregnancy. The receptors were gathered from a female donor with multiple sclerosis, enrolled in a pregnancy study.

This chain links TRBV6-6 with TRBJ1-1; TRBD1 might be the D (5 bases). The CDR3 contains 14 residues. Germline CDR1 is MNHNY and CDR2 is SVGAGI (reference sequence). V lost 7 bases to trimming and J lost 0 bases, with 12 bases between them. The CDR3 sequence is CASNPGRVNTEAFF. CDR3 in DNA: TGTGCCAGCAACCCGGGCAGGGTGAACACTGAAGCTTTCTTT.

The rearrangement uses TRBV21-1 and TRBJ1-2; TRBD1, the table's D call, was not compared with the DNA. TRBV21-1 is an annotated pseudogene. This CDR3 comprises 18 residues. CDR3: CASSPDTGQEKTNYGYTF. In DNA form, the CDR3 reads TGTGCCAGCAGTCCTGACACCGGACAGGAGAAGACTAACTATGGCTACACCTTC.

The V and J genes are TRBV7-2 and TRBJ1-1; the match to TRBD1 covers 7 bases. V dropped 5 bases and J dropped 8; count of bases not matched to a gene: 5. CDR1 is SGHTA, CDR2 FQGNSA, per germline. The CDR3 has 12 amino acids. CDR3: CASSVDRSEAFF. The CDR3 region has the DNA TGTGCCAGCAGCGTGGACAGGTCAGAAGCTTTCTTT.

J is TRBJ1-2 and V is TRBV18, with D perhaps TRBD1 (5 bases). Trimming pared 3 bases from V and 4 bases from J, leaving 18 bases between. CDR1 is KGHSH, CDR2 LQKENI, per germline. The CDR3 is 16 amino acids. As DNA, the CDR3 is TGTGCCAGCTCACCTCTCCCCCAGGGATCGGGCTATGGCTACACCTTC. This gives the protein CASSPLPQGSGYGYTF.

This chain connects TRBV5-1 to TRBJ2-1; 9 positions agree with TRBD1. CDR1 is SGHRS and CDR2 is YFSETQ in the germline V gene. Trimming at V came to 4 bases and at J to 5 bases, leaving 7 bases not matched to a gene. There are 15 residues in the CDR3. CDR3 coding DNA: TGCGCCAGCAGCCACCGGGACAGGGAACACAATGAGCAGTTCTTC. This gives the protein CASSHRDREHNEQFF.

This chain joins TRBV10-3 and TRBJ1-5, with 7 positions matching TRBD1. The CDR3 has 15 residues. Germline V CDR1 and CDR2: ENHRY, SYGVKD. Trimming cost V 6 bases and J 1 base; bases outside gene matches: 6. CDR3 DNA sequence: TGTGCCATCAGCCCACAGGGGAACAGCAATCAGCCCCAGCATTTT. This encodes CAISPQGNSNQPQHF.

The chain links TRBV6-5 to TRBJ2-5, with 9 positions matching TRBD2. Germline CDR1 reads MNHEY; CDR2 reads SVGAGI. J lost 5 bases, V lost 4 bases, and 5 bases had no gene match. The CDR3 has 14 amino acids. The CDR3 spells CASSSLAGWETQYF. The CDR3 DNA is TGTGCCAGCAGTTCGCTAGCGGGGTGGGAGACCCAGTACTTC.

CDR3 sequence: CASSVDGLAGAGKFF. In nucleotides, the CDR3 is TGTGCCAGCAGCGTAGACGGACTAGCGGGGGCGGGGAAGTTCTTC. This sequence joins TRBV9 and TRBJ2-1; 13 nucleotides align to TRBD2. The CDR3 length is 15 residues. CDR1 and CDR2 from the germline V gene are SGDLS and YYNGEE. Trimming at V came to 0 bases and at J to 14 bases, leaving 8 bases not matched to a gene.

The chain uses TRBV19 and TRBJ1-5; D call uncertain. V lost 6 bases and J 1 base, leaving 7 bases between the germline ends. The CDR3 loop spans 13 amino acids. Germline V gene sequence: CDR1 LNHDA, CDR2 SQIVND (reference sequence). The CDR3 spells CASSDGSNQPQHF. Here the CDR3 DNA reads TGTGCCAGTAGCGACGGGAGCAATCAGCCCCAGCATTTT.

The chain recombines TRBV6-6 with TRBJ2-1, with 7 bases lining up with TRBD2. The CDR3 is 14 amino acids. Germline V gene data show CDR1 as MNHNY and CDR2 as SVGAGI (reference sequence). Trimming removed 0 bases from V and 10 bases from J; junction bases left unmatched: 6. The CDR3 reads CASSYSPGGYEQFF. The DNA of the CDR3 is TGTGCCAGCAGTTACTCCCCGGGGGGATACGAGCAGTTCTTC.

The chain joins TRBV5-1 to TRBJ1-2; D might be TRBD1 (5 bases). The V gene lost 0 bases and the J gene lost 8 bases, with 14 bases spanning the gap. CDR3 length: 14 amino acids. Germline-derived CDR1 and CDR2 are SGHRS and YFSETQ. CDR3 loop: CASSLVGEDEGYTF. The CDR3 bases are TGCGCCAGCAGCTTGGTAGGGGAGGACGAAGGCTACACCTTC. The variable domain in full, completed from reference TRBV5-1 and TRBJ1-2, reads KAGVTQTPRYLIKTRGQQVTLSCSPISGHRSVSWYQQTPGQGLQFLFEYFSETQRNKGNFPGRFSGRQFSNSRSEMNVSTLELGDSALYLCASSLVGEDEGYTFGSGTRLTVV.

This chain links TRBV2 with TRBJ1-1; D might be TRBD1 (5 bases). From germline, CDR1 is SNHLY and CDR2 FYNNEI. This CDR3 comprises 16 residues. Trimming stripped 1 base from V and 3 bases from J, with 15 bases between. CDR3 in amino acids: CASSEVPQGGYTEAFF. The CDR3 nucleotides are TGTGCCAGCAGTGAAGTGCCCCAGGGAGGGTACACTGAAGCTTTCTTT.

The V gene is TRBV10-1, the J gene TRBJ2-7, with 8 bases fitting TRBD1. The ends lost 7 bases at V and 2 bases at J; junction bases unmatched: 4. Germline loops: CDR1 WNHNN, CDR2 SYGVQD (reference sequence). CDR3 length: 13 amino acids. CDR3 amino acids: CASTGTGPYEQYF. CDR3 sequence (DNA): TGCGCCAGCACCGGGACAGGTCCCTACGAGCAGTACTTC.

This chain connects TRBV7-9 to TRBJ2-7; 8 bases map to TRBD2. V shed 5 bases, J shed 6 bases, and the junction held 15 bases outside the gene matches. The CDR3 extends over 16 amino acids. Per the germline V gene, CDR1 is SEHNR and CDR2 is FQNEAQ (reference sequence). DNA for the CDR3: TGTGCCAGCAGCCTCTCGGGAGGGCGGGGATGGGGCGAGCAGTACTTC. This gives the protein CASSLSGGRGWGEQYF. Based on the CDR3 plus reference TRBV7-9 and TRBJ2-7, the full variable domain is DTGVSQNPRHKITKRGQNVTFRCDPISEHNRLYWYRQTLGQGPEFLTYFQNEAQLEKSRLLSDRFSAERPKGSFSTLEIQRTEQGDSAMYLCASSLSGGRGWGEQYFGPGTRLTVT.

In DNA, the CDR3 is TGCGCCAGCAGCCAAGGGAGGACAGGGGTGGACACTGAAGCTTTCTTT. Its translation: CASSQGRTGVDTEAFF. The chain joins TRBV4-1 to TRBJ1-1, with 9 bases aligning to TRBD1. With 1 base clipped from V and 3 bases from J, the junction kept 6 bases outside the gene matches. The CDR3 is 16 residues long. Germline-derived CDR1 and CDR2 are MGHRA and YSYEKL.

The chain is built from TRBV10-3 and TRBJ1-2; 7 positions agree with TRBD1. The germline V gene encodes CDR1 ENHRY and CDR2 SYGVKD. After removal of 2 bases from V and 2 bases from J, the junction contained 8 bases not matched to a gene. The CDR3 runs 16 residues. CDR3 nucleotides: TGTGCCATCAGTGAGAAAGACAGGGAAGAGAACTATGGCTACACCTTC. Protein product: CAISEKDREENYGYTF.

The rearrangement links TRBV6-6 to TRBJ1-5; 9 bases are a match to TRBD1. The CDR3 loop spans 14 amino acids. J gave up 5 bases and V 2 bases, and 1 base lay outside the gene matches. CDR1 is MNHNY, CDR2 SVGAGI, per germline (reference sequence). CDR3 sequence reads: CASSYRDRDQPQHF. For the CDR3, the DNA is TGTGCCAGCAGTTACAGGGACAGGGATCAGCCCCAGCATTTT.

This clone showed up just a few times. This sequence joins TRBV2 and TRBJ2-6; 8 nucleotides align to TRBD1. Unmatched junction bases numbered 4, after V lost 6 bases and J lost 0 bases. The CDR3 is made up of 16 amino acids. The germline gives CDR1 SNHLY, CDR2 FYNNEI. CDR3 bases: TGTGCCAGCAGAGGACAGGGTTACTCTGGGGCCAACGTCCTGACTTTC. Amino acids: CASRGQGYSGANVLTF.

The gene calls are TRBV2 and TRBJ2-7; 8 bases fit TRBD1. The CDR3 has 14 residues. Trimming took 3 bases from V and 4 from J; bases not matched to a gene: 5. Germline V CDR1 and CDR2: SNHLY, FYNNEI. CDR3: CASSDPGTGYEQYF. In nucleotides, the CDR3 is TGTGCCAGCAGTGACCCAGGGACAGGATACGAGCAGTACTTC.